This TCR beta chain emerged from a study of T cell responses to AZD1222 COVID-19 vaccine (dated by TCRdb to the early 2020s). At the level of the whole study: A total of 240 or so trial participants underwent TCR sequencing, of whom about 200 had received two doses of AZD1222 and around 26 had received two doses of the MenACWY control vaccine. Trial participants were enrolled by age into 18-55, 56-69 and 70-plus year subgroups, with roughly 150, 30 and 60 TCR-sequenced participants respectively.

CDR1 MNHEY and CDR2 SVGAGI were looked up in the germline V gene. From the cysteine up to the phenylalanine, the CDR3 has a length of 14 residues. Just CDR3 DNA is preserved here, 42 bases in frame from base 1. Compared with germline, V lacks 2 bases and J lacks 4 bases; bases without a gene match: 4. Results and caveats for the whole study, not just this receptor: In the small 56-69-year group, the increase in depth fell short of significance, most likely because of low power. After two AZD1222 doses, spike-specific TCR breadth and depth were significantly higher than at day 0 and than in MenACWY recipients. Most participants were white British and females outnumbered males, and the authors suggested that clonal diversity may have been underestimated. Vaccine-associated CD4 TCRs spanned the whole spike protein, with dominant responses in regions 160-218 and 743-854. Conclusions about previously exposed vaccinees are limited, since just a handful of AZD1222 recipients were seropositive for SARS-CoV-2 at baseline. No day 14 peak-response samples were available, so repertoires were characterized only after the peak T cell response. Reportedly, almost half of the unique spike-specific TCRs recognized epitopes lying outside the regions that are mutated in the B.1.351 and B.1.1.7 variants.

Sample time point, as interpreted from the label and publication: about 28 days (+/-7) after the second vaccine dose. Because spike-specific TCR depth and breadth did not differ between the two schedules, AZD1222 recipients who got a second dose at roughly 4 weeks were pooled with those who got a second dose at roughly 12 weeks. Samples from vaccinated people were obtained from the UK trials COV001 and COV002, which included a single-blind randomized controlled phase 2/3 trial of AZD1222 (ChAdOx1 nCoV-19) in healthy adults. For TCRbeta chain sequencing, PBMC samples from trial participants were taken at day 0 and at day 28 after the second dose. The CDR3 regions of human TCRbeta chains were analyzed by immunosequencing. On the study's bioinformatics: TCRs in the repertoires were compared against a reference library of SARS-CoV-2-specific TCRs that had been generated with the MIRA antigen-specificity platform. Breadth was defined as the fraction of unique TCRs that were SARS-CoV-2-associated, and depth was defined as the fraction of total T cells that were SARS-CoV-2-associated. Using the MIRA data, every spike-specific TCR was mapped to the spike region that the TCR reacted to and assigned to either a CD4 or a CD8 class. Log10-transformed breadth and depth values were compared by one-way ANOVA with Sidak's multiple comparisons tests. TCRdb carries this immuneACCESS record with in-frame sequences only. Its versions omit some clonotypes, under half of them owing to an unresolved V gene in the studies checked, with the rest unexplained. V and J calls and clone size are those listed in that table; D and trimming were worked out from the DNA. Across this sample there are tens of thousands of clones, with 70% to 90% seen only once. Of the sample, around 3.6% is held by the ten largest clones.

As for this clone: Its antigen is unknown. No much larger clone is present one base from it, and per-base qualities are unavailable. Within the sample, other DNA sequences also encode this same CDR3.

The origin of this receptor is an adult who received the AZD1222 COVID-19 vaccine. The chain is encoded by TRBV6-5 joined to TRBJ2-7; 8 nucleotides in the junction match TRBD1. Sequences were derived from peripheral blood, sampled 28 days after the second AZD1222 dose. The DNA sequence follows: TGTGCCAGCAGTTACGGGCAGGGGGCGTACGAGCAGTACTTC. It encodes CASSYGQGAYEQYF.